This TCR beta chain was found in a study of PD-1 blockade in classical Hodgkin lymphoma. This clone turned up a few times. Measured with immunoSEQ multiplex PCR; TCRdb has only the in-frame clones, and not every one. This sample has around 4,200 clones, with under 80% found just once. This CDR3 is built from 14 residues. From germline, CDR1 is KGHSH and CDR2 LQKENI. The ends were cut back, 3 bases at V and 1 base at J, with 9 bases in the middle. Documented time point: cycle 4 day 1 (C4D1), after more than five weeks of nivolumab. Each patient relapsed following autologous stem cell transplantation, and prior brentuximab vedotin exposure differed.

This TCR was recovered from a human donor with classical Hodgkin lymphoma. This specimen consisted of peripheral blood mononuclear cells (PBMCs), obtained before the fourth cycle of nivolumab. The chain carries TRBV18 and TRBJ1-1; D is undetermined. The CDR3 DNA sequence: TGTGCCAGCTCACCCGTTAACAGGAACACTGAAGCTTTCTTT. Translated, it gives CASSPVNRNTEAFF.